This T cell receptor (beta chain) was captured in a study of cytotoxic CD8 clonotypes in ibrutinib-treated CLL. Researchers set a sequencing depth target of 1 in 200,000 to 1 in 1 million T cells. Clones were read by immunoSEQ multiplex PCR, and TCRdb kept only the in-frame ones, dropping some. The table records roughly 100,000 clones, around 73% of them present only once. Concerning this clone itself: Its antigen is unknown.

Study observations and caveats: An increase in clonality occurred at ibrutinib response, followed by a return toward baseline at progression.

The sequenced sample was PBMCs, obtained after 12 months of ibrutinib treatment. The sequence was obtained from a human donor with chronic lymphocytic leukemia.

The CDR3 DNA sequence: TGTGCCAGCAAGTACCCCTCAGATAATCAGCCCCAGCATTTT. This encodes CASKYPSDNQPQHF. The V call is TRBV28, the J call TRBJ1-5; D not resolved. V was clipped by 7 bases and J by 4 bases, with 14 bases between them. The CDR3 has 14 amino acids. Germline loops: CDR1 MDHEN, CDR2 SYDVKM.